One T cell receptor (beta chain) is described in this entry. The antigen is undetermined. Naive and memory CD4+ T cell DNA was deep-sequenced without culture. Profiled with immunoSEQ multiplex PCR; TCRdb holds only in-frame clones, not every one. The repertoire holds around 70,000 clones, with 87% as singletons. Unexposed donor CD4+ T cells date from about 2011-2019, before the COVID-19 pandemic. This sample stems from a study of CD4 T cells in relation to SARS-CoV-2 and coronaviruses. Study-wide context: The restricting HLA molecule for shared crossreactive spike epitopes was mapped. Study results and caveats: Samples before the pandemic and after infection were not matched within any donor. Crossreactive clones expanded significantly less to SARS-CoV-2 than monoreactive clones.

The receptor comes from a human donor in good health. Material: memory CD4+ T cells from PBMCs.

CDR3 DNA: TGTGCCAGCAGCTTAGGGAGGACTAGCGGCACAGATACGCAGTATTTT. Translated: CASSLGRTSGTDTQYF. The chain has TRBV11-3 and TRBJ2-3; 9 nucleotides align to TRBD2. Trimming removed 1 base from V and 1 base from J; junction bases left unmatched: 3. Germline CDR1 reads SGHNT; CDR2 reads YENEEA. The CDR3 extends over 16 amino acids.